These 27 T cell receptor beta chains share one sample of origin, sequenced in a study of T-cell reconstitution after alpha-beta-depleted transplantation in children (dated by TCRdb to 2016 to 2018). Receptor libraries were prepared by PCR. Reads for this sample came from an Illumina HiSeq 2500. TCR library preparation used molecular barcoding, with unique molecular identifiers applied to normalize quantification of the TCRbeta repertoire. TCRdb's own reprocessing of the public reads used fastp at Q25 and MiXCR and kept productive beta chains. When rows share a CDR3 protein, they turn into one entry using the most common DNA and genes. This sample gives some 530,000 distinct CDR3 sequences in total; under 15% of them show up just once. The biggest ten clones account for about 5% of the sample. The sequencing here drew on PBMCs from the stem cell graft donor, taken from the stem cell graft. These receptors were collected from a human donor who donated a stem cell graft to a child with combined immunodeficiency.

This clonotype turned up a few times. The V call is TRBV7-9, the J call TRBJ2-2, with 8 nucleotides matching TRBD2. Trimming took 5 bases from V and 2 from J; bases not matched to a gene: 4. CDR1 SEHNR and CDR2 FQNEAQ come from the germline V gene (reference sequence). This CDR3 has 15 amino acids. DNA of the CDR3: TGTGCCAGCAGCCCACTAGCGGTAAACACCGGGGAGCTGTTTTTT. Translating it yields CASSPLAVNTGELFF.

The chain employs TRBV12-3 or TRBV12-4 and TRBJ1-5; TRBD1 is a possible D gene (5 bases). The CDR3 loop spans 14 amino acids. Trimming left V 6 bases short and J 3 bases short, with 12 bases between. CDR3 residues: CASSTDSLNQPQHF. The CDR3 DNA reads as TGTGCCAGCAGCACTGACAGCCTCAATCAGCCCCAGCATTTT.

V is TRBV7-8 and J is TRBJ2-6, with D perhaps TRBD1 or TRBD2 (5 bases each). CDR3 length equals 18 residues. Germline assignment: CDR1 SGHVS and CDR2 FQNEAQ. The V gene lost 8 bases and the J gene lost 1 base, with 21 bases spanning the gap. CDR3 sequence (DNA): TGTGCCAGCCCCGAAAGGGGACGGTTCGGGTCTGGGGCCAACGTCCTGACTTTC. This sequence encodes CASPERGRFGSGANVLTF. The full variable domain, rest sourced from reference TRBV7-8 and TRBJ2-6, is GAGVSQSPRYKVAKRGQDVALRCDPISGHVSLFWYQQALGQGPEFLTYFQNEAQLDKSGLPSDRFFAERPEGSVSTLKIQRTQQEDSAVYLCASPERGRFGSGANVLTFGAGSRLTVL.

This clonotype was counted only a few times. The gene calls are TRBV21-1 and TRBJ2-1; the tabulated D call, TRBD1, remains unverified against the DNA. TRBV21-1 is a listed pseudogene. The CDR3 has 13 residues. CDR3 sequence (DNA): TGTGCCAGCAGCAAAGACTCCTGGACAGGGGGGTTCTTC. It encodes CASSKDSWTGGFF.

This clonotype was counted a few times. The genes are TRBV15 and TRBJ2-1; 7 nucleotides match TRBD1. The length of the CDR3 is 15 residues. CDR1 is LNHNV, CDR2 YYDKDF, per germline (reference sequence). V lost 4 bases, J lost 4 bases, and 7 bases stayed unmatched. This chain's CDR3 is CATSKETGSYNEQFF. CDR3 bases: TGTGCCACCAGCAAGGAGACAGGGTCATACAATGAGCAGTTCTTC.

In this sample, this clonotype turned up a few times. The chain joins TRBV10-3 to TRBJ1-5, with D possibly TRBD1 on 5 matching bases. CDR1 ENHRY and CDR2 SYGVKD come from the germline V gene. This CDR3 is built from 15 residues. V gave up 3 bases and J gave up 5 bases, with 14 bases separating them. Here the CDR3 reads CAISDWGRPDQPQHF. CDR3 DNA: TGTGCCATCAGTGATTGGGGGAGGCCAGATCAGCCCCAGCATTTT.

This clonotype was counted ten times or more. CDR3 region: CAWSVLAGDTGELFF. As DNA, the CDR3 is TGTGCCTGGAGTGTACTAGCGGGAGACACCGGGGAGCTGTTTTTT. The rearrangement links TRBV30 to TRBJ2-2, with TRBD2 identical over 11 bases. CDR3 length equals 15 residues. The trim removed 0 bases at V and 3 bases at J, leaving 0 bases unmatched. Germline assignment: CDR1 GTSNPN and CDR2 SVGIG (reference sequence). Full variable domain (missing parts from reference TRBV30 and TRBJ2-2): SQTIHQWPATLVQPVGSPLSLECTVEGTSNPNLYWYRQAAGRGLQLLFYSVGIGQISSEVPQNLSASRPQDRQFILSSKKLLLSDSGFYLCAWSVLAGDTGELFFGEGSRLTVL.

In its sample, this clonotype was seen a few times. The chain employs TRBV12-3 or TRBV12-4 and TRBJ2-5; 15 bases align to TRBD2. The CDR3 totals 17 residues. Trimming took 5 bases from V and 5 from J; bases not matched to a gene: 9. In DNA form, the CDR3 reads TGTGCCAGCAGTACGGGACTAGCGGGAGGAGAGGGGGAGACCCAGTACTTC. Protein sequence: CASSTGLAGGEGETQYF.

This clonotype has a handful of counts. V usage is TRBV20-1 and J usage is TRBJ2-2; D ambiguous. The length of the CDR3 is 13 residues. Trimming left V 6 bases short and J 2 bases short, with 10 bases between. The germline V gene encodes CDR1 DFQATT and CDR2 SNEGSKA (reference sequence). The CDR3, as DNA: TGCAGTGCCTGGACGGGTAACACCGGGGAGCTGTTTTTT. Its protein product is CSAWTGNTGELFF.

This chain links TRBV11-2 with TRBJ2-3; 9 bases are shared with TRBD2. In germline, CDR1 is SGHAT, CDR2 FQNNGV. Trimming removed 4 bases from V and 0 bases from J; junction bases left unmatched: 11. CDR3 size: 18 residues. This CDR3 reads CASSWHSSGKQSTDTQYF. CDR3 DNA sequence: TGTGCCAGCAGCTGGCACTCTAGCGGGAAACAGAGCACAGATACGCAGTATTTT.

The CDR3 protein is CATSDPMAEAPDTQYF. CDR3 coding DNA: TGTGCCACCAGTGATCCAATGGCGGAAGCCCCAGATACGCAGTATTTT. The rearrangement joins TRBV24-1 to TRBJ2-3, with D uncertain. This CDR3 contains 16 residues. Germline CDR1 reads KGHDR; CDR2 reads SFDVKD. With 3 bases removed from V and 4 bases from J, the gap between germline ends came to 16 bases.

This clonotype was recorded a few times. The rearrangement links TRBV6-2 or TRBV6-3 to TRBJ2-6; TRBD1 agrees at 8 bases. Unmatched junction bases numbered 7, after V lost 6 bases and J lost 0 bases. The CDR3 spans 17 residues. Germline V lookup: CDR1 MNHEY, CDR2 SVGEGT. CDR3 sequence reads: CASRPDRGSSGANVLTF. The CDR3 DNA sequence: TGTGCCAGCAGACCTGACAGGGGAAGCTCTGGGGCCAACGTCCTGACTTTC.

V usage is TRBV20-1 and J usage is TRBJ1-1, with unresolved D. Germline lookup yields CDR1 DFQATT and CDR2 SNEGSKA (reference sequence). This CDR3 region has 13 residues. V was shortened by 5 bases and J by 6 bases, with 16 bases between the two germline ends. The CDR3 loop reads CSAGTLIHPEAFF. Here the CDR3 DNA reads TGCAGTGCTGGTACCTTGATTCACCCTGAAGCTTTCTTT.

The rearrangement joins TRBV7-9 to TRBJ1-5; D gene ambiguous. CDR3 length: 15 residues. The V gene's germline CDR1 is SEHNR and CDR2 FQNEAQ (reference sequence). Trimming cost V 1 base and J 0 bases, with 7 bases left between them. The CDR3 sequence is CASSLGVYSNQPQHF. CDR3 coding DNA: TGTGCCAGCAGCTTAGGAGTTTATAGCAATCAGCCCCAGCATTTT.

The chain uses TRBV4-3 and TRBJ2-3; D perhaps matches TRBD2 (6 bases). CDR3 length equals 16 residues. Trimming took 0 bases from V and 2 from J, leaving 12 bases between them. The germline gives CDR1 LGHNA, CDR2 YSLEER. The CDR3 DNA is TGCGCCAGCAGCCAAGATAGGCGGGGCTTCACAGATACGCAGTATTTT. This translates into CASSQDRRGFTDTQYF.

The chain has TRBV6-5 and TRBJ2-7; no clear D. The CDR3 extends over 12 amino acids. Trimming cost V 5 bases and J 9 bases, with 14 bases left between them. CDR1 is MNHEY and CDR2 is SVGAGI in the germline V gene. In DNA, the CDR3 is TGTGCCAGCAGTAGCCTTTTGGGAACGCAGTACTTC. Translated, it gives CASSSLLGTQYF.

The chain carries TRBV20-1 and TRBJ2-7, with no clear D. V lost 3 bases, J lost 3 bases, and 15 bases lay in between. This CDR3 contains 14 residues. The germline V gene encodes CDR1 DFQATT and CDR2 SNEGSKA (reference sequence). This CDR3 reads CSARSVRSIYEQYF. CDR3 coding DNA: TGCAGTGCTAGGTCGGTCAGATCTATCTACGAGCAGTACTTC.

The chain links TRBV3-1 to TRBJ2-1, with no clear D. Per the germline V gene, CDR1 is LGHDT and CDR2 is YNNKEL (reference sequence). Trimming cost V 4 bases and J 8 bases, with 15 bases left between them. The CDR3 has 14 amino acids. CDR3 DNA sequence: TGTGCCAGCAGCCCCACGGCGCTCCGGGATGAGCAGTTCTTC. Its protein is CASSPTALRDEQFF.

The CDR3, as DNA: TGTGCCAGCTCACCGGCCGGGGGGCCCGCAGATACGCAGTATTTT. It yields the protein CASSPAGGPADTQYF. The J gene is TRBJ2-3, the V gene TRBV18; D might be TRBD2 (7 bases). Germline V gives CDR1 KGHSH, CDR2 LQKENI. V was pared by 3 bases and J by 4 bases, with 14 bases between. This CDR3 comprises 15 residues.

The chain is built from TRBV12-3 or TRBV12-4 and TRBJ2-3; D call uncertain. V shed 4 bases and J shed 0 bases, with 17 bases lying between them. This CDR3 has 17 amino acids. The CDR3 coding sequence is TGTGCCAGCAGTTCTCCTCTGACTCGAACTAGCACAGATACGCAGTATTTT. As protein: CASSSPLTRTSTDTQYF.

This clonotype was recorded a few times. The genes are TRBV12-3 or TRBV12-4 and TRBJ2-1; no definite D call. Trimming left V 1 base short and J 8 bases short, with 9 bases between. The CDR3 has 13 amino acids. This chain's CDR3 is CASSLVPPHEQFF. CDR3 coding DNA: TGTGCCAGCAGTTTAGTCCCCCCCCATGAGCAGTTCTTC.

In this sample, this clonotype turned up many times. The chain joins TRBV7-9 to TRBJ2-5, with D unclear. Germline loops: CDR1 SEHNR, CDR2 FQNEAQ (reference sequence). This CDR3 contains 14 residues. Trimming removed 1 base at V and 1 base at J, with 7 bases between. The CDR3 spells CASSLVQSQETQYF. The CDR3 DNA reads TGTGCCAGCAGCTTAGTACAGAGCCAAGAGACCCAGTACTTC.

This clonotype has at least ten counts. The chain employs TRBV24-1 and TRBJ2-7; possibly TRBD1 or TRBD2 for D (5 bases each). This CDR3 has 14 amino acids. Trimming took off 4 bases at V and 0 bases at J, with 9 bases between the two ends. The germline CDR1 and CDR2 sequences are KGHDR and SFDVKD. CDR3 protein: CATSDRDVSYEQYF. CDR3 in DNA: TGTGCCACCAGTGACCGGGACGTCTCCTACGAGCAGTACTTC.

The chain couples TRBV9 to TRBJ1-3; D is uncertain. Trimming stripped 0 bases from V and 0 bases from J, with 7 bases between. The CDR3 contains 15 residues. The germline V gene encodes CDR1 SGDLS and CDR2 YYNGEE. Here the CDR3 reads CASSVGQNSGNTIYF. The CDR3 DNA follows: TGTGCCAGCAGCGTAGGGCAGAACTCTGGAAACACCATATATTTT. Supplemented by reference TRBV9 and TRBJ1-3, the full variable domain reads DSGVTQTPKHLITATGQRVTLRCSPRSGDLSVYWYQQSLDQGLQFLIQYYNGEERAKGNILERFSAQQFPDLHSELNLSSLELGDSALYFCASSVGQNSGNTIYFGEGSWLTVV.

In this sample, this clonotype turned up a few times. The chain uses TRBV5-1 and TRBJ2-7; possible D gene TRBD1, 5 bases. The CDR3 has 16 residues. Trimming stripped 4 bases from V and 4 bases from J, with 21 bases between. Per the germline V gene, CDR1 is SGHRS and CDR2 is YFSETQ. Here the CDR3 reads CASSVEAGNRPYEQYF. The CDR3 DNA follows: TGCGCCAGCAGCGTTGAGGCAGGGAATCGCCCGTACGAGCAGTACTTC. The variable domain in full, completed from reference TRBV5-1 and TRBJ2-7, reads KAGVTQTPRYLIKTRGQQVTLSCSPISGHRSVSWYQQTPGQGLQFLFEYFSETQRNKGNFPGRFSGRQFSNSRSEMNVSTLELGDSALYLCASSVEAGNRPYEQYFGPGTRLTVT.

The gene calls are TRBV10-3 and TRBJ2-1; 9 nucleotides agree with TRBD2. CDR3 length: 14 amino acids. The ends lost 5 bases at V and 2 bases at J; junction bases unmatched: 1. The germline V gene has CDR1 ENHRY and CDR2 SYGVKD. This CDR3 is CAISRGGAYNEQFF. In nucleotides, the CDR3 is TGTGCCATCAGTCGCGGGGGGGCCTACAATGAGCAGTTCTTC.

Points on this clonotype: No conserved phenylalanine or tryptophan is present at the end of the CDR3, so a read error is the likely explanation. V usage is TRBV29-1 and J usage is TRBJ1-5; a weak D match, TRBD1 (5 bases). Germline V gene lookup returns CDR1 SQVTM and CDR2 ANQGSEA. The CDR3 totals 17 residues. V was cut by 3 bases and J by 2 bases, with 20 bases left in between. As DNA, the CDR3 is TGCAGCGTTGAGGGCAGGGAGTTTTGGATTGGCAATCAGCCCCAGCATTGT. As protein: CSVEGREFWIGNQPQHC.